Included here is one TCR beta chain sequence, with context. Its target is unknown. Additional DNA sequences in this sample encode the identical CDR3. This sample stems from a study of T cell responses to AZD1222 COVID-19 vaccine. Study background: Second-dose recipients at about 4 or about 12 weeks were treated as one pooled group.

General study points: With two AZD1222 doses given, Spike-specific TCR breadth and depth both rose. In a largely white British group with more females than males, clonal diversity was possibly underestimated. Per reports, nearly half of all spike-specific TCRs target regions that are unmutated in variants.

Clones were sequenced by immunoSEQ multiplex PCR, and TCRdb holds only the in-frame ones, with some missing. The sample records 150,000 to 200,000 clones, around 90% being singletons. This sequence was found in an adult in good health. Sample: peripheral blood, taken on day 0 of AZD1222 vaccination.

The CDR3 here is CASSLDGTGQETQYF. The DNA for the CDR3 is TGCGCCAGCAGCTTGGACGGGACAGGGCAAGAGACCCAGTACTTC. V usage is TRBV5-1 and J usage is TRBJ2-5; 9 bases line up with TRBD1. Germline V gene lookup returns CDR1 SGHRS and CDR2 YFSETQ. J lost 2 bases, V lost 0 bases, and 2 bases had no gene match. The CDR3 sequence is 15 residues long.